The next 15 T cell receptor beta chains were all read from a single sample in a study of identical twins. TCRdb re-derived calls from the 5' RACE reads in MiXCR, one entry per CDR3 protein. This table holds about 520,000 distinct CDR3 sequences, less than 25% found once. The sample was also reused in another study, on T cells expressing NK-cell markers.

Material: CD4+ T cells sorted from blood. The receptors shown here come from a woman aged 18-29 years in good health.

The table lists this clonotype with a few counts. This chain connects TRBV29-1 to TRBJ1-1; 7 nucleotides agree with TRBD1. V was clipped by 0 bases and J by 10 bases; unmatched bases: 8. CDR1 is SQVTM, CDR2 ANQGSEA, per germline. The CDR3 consists of 13 residues. The CDR3, as DNA: TGCAGCGTTGAAGAGGGGACAGCGGTTGGAGCTTTCTTT. The encoded protein is CSVEEGTAVGAFF.

This clonotype was seen a handful of times. The chain recombines TRBV5-1 with TRBJ2-3, with D unresolved. V lost 4 bases to trimming and J lost 1 base, with 7 bases between them. Germline assignment: CDR1 SGHRS and CDR2 YFSETQ. The CDR3 is 13 amino acids. Here the CDR3 reads CASSPIGTDTQYF. In DNA, the CDR3 is TGCGCCAGCAGCCCCATCGGCACAGATACGCAGTATTTT.

This clonotype was counted only a few times. The chain joins TRBV20-1 to TRBJ2-3, with a weak D call TRBD2 (5 bases). CDR1 DFQATT and CDR2 SNEGSKA come from the germline V gene (reference sequence). Trimming took 6 bases from V and 4 from J, leaving 5 bases between them. The CDR3 is made up of 10 amino acids. In nucleotides, the CDR3 is TGCAGTGCGGAGGCAGATACGCAGTATTTT. Protein: CSAEADTQYF.

This clonotype has just a few counts. V is TRBV5-1 and J is TRBJ2-5, with 11 bases lining up with TRBD1. J lost 4 bases, V lost 4 bases, and 6 bases had no gene match. Looked up from germline, CDR1 is SGHRS and CDR2 is YFSETQ. The CDR3 is 15 residues long. CDR3 region: CASSPDRGQVETQYF. DNA for the CDR3: TGCGCCAGCAGCCCGGACAGGGGGCAGGTAGAGACCCAGTACTTC.

This chain uses TRBV5-1 with TRBJ2-3; TRBD1 matches at 8 bases. Germline V CDR1 and CDR2: SGHRS, YFSETQ. CDR3 size: 14 residues. The junction had 5 bases not matched to a gene; V was cut back by 4 bases and J by 4 bases. CDR3 in DNA: TGCGCCAGCAGCCTGGGACAGGCCGCAGATACGCAGTATTTT. Protein product: CASSLGQAADTQYF.

The chain has TRBV20-1 and TRBJ1-2, with TRBD1 identical over 8 bases. The CDR3 contains 14 residues. The germline gives CDR1 DFQATT, CDR2 SNEGSKA (reference sequence). The ends lost 2 bases at V and 4 bases at J; junction bases unmatched: 6. CDR3 protein: CSARPSGTGYGYTF. Here the CDR3 DNA reads TGCAGTGCTAGACCATCCGGGACAGGCTATGGCTACACCTTC.

The chain joins TRBV7-2 to TRBJ2-3; 7 bases match TRBD2. Germline V lookup: CDR1 SGHTA, CDR2 FQGNSA. V shed 3 bases, J shed 4 bases, and the junction held 13 bases outside the gene matches. The CDR3 runs 17 residues. Here the CDR3 reads CASSLTRAGVIPDTQYF. Written as DNA, the CDR3 is TGTGCCAGCAGCTTGACCCGGGCGGGAGTAATCCCAGATACGCAGTATTTT.

This chain uses TRBV29-1 with TRBJ2-1, with 13 bases identical to TRBD2. Germline loops: CDR1 SQVTM, CDR2 ANQGSEA. With V trimmed by 3 bases and J by 3 bases, 2 bases remained unmatched. The length of the CDR3 is 15 residues. The CDR3 region has the DNA TGCAGCGTTGACGGACTAGCGGGAGTCTACAATGAGCAGTTCTTC. Its protein is CSVDGLAGVYNEQFF.

V is TRBV5-5 and J is TRBJ2-3; TRBD2 matches at 8 bases. With 4 bases clipped from V and 3 bases from J, the junction kept 10 bases outside the gene matches. CDR1 SGHKS and CDR2 YYEKEE come from the germline V gene (reference sequence). There are 16 residues in the CDR3. The CDR3 spells CASSQGTGGMTDTQYF. CDR3 nucleotide sequence: TGTGCCAGCAGCCAAGGAACGGGAGGGATGACAGATACGCAGTATTTT.

This clonotype has just a few counts. The chain joins TRBV12-3 or TRBV12-4 to TRBJ2-3; D is perhaps TRBD1 (5 bases). Trimming cost V 8 bases and J 7 bases, with 13 bases left between them. The CDR3 totals 12 residues. The CDR3 is CASGPRGYTQYF. CDR3 sequence (DNA): TGTGCCAGCGGACCTAGGGGTTATACGCAGTATTTT.

The J gene is TRBJ1-2, the V gene TRBV11-3; D may be TRBD1 (6 bases). Germline V CDR1 and CDR2: SGHNT, YENEEA. Trimming left V 0 bases short and J 2 bases short, with 10 bases between. The CDR3 runs to 15 residues. CDR3 nucleotides: TGTGCCAGCAGCTTAGATCGGGGGCAGAACTATGGCTACACCTTC. Amino acids: CASSLDRGQNYGYTF.

The rearrangement joins TRBV20-1 to TRBJ1-2, with 10 nucleotides matching TRBD1. Germline V gene sequence: CDR1 DFQATT, CDR2 SNEGSKA (reference sequence). The CDR3 covers 15 residues. The V segment lost 5 bases and the J segment 4 bases; nucleotides outside the gene matches: 10. The CDR3 DNA follows: TGCAGTGCTTACGCCGGGACAGGGGAGGTCTATGGCTACACCTTC. It is translated as CSAYAGTGEVYGYTF.

Only a few counts were recorded for this clonotype. V gene TRBV20-1 combines with J gene TRBJ2-2, with 8 bases identical to TRBD1. The CDR3 contains 14 residues. Trimming cost V 4 bases and J 1 base; bases outside gene matches: 2. Germline-derived CDR1 and CDR2 are DFQATT and SNEGSKA (reference sequence). CDR3 amino acids: CSATGTGNTGELFF. CDR3 nucleotide sequence: TGCAGTGCTACTGGGACAGGGAACACCGGGGAGCTGTTTTTT.

This clonotype was counted only a few times. The rearrangement uses TRBV6-2 or TRBV6-3 and TRBJ2-5; 12 nucleotides agree with TRBD2. Per the germline V gene, CDR1 is MNHEY and CDR2 is SVGEGT. There are 16 residues in the CDR3. V was pared by 6 bases and J by 4 bases, with 9 bases of the junction left unmatched. Written as DNA, the CDR3 is TGTGCCAGCAGGCGGGCACTAGCGGGGGGCCGAGAGACCCAGTACTTC. It translates to CASRRALAGGRETQYF.

The genes are TRBV27 and TRBJ2-7; 12 bases map to TRBD2. Germline values: CDR1 MNHEY, CDR2 SMNVEV (reference sequence). This CDR3 has 14 residues. Germline trimming cut 6 bases from V and 5 bases from J; bases unmatched to any gene: 5. This CDR3 is CASSHTSGRNEQYF. CDR3 bases: TGTGCCAGCAGCCACACTAGCGGGAGGAACGAGCAGTACTTC.